The rows below give T cell receptor beta chains drawn from one sample of a study of T cells in Graves' hyperthyroidism and ophthalmopathy. TCRdb re-called the multiplex PCR reads through MiXCR, storing one row per CDR3 protein. Of roughly 380,000 distinct CDR3 sequences listed, more than 11% are singletons. The sample was blood. These receptors were obtained from a woman aged 55 to 70 with Graves' hyperthyroidism. Each CDR3 is given with its conserved first and last residue. D genes are given only for firm matches.

d_gene | v_gene | CDR3aa
- | TRBV27 | CASSQHPGREKLFF
TRBD2 | TRBV2 | CASREGLAGDNEQFF
- | TRBV15 | CATSLRGPSANVLTF
TRBD2 | TRBV3-1 | CASSSTSGRIYEQYF
- | TRBV20-1 | CSARDLREREETQYF
TRBD1 | TRBV5-1 | CASSFQYRGENTEAFF
- | TRBV2 | CASMGSGFFGELFF
- | TRBV6-1 | CASGHPYEQYF
- | TRBV5-1 | CASSLVFENTEAFF
TRBD1 | TRBV27 | CASSLPGQGHNEQFF
- | TRBV12-3/TRBV12-4 | CASSFDFYEQYF
TRBD1 | TRBV2 | CASSGQGREKLFF
TRBD1 | TRBV5-1 | CASSFKTGGPFFEQYF
- | TRBV27 | CASSSGRRPAAFF
TRBD2 | TRBV27 | CASRRAGVTDTQYF
- | TRBV4-1 | CASSQEETNRGPNQPQHF
TRBD2 | TRBV11-2 | CASSLSLAGEQYF
- | TRBV3-1 | CASSQGYRGSGYTF
TRBD1 | TRBV11-2 | CASSLGLGQGIHEQYF
- | TRBV7-8 | CASSLRTDEKLFF
- | TRBV20-1 | CSAMLSYWEGGMNSPLHF
TRBD1 | TRBV4-1 | CASSQIQGMPLHF
- | TRBV18 | CASSPGEDGAGEQYF
- | TRBV20-1 | CSARERRTYEQYF
- | TRBV11-3 | CASSRLGGRIDTQYF
TRBD2 | TRBV7-4 | CASSPGLAGRSTGELFF
- | TRBV12-3/TRBV12-4 | CASRILGSPLHF
TRBD2 | TRBV6-1 | CASHAGTSGSYEQYF
TRBD2 | TRBV11-3 | CASSLVSLAPYNEQFF